This TCR beta chain came from a study of blood T cell repertoires in COVID-19. Using immunoSEQ multiplex PCR, the repertoire was profiled, and TCRdb retains in-frame clones only, with some absent. The sample comprises around 250,000 clones, 80% to 90% of which are singletons, and about 5.7% rests with the top ten. With 3 bases removed from V and 0 bases from J, the gap between germline ends came to 12 bases. The CDR3 has 15 amino acids. Germline CDR1 and CDR2: SGHDT and YYEEEE. The source is a man older than 75 with acute or convalescent COVID-19. Sequenced material: peripheral blood. This sequence joins TRBV5-6 and TRBJ1-1; no clear D gene. The CDR3 sequence is CASSSGRQLNTEAFF. The CDR3 nucleotides are TGTGCCAGCAGCTCCGGCAGGCAGTTGAACACTGAAGCTTTCTTT. Combining the CDR3 with reference TRBV5-6 and TRBJ1-1 gives the whole variable domain DAGVTQSPTHLIKTRGQQVTLRCSPKSGHDTVSWYQQALGQGPQFIFQYYEEEERQRGNFPDRFSGHQFPNYSSELNVNALLLGDSALYLCASSSGRQLNTEAFFGQGTRLTVV.